The 3 T cell receptor beta chains below all came from one sample that was sequenced in a study of monozygotic twins with inflammatory bowel disease. TCRdb reworked the 5' RACE reads into one entry per CDR3 protein, no DNA. The listing contains roughly 300,000 distinct CDR3 sequences. The sample was blood. These receptors were taken from a human donor with ulcerative colitis or Crohn's disease, or a healthy co-twin of an affected twin (not recorded which).

The V and J genes are TRBV11-2 and TRBJ2-1; TCRdb picks TRBD2, but there is no DNA to check that call. This CDR3 comprises 16 residues. From germline, CDR1 is SGHAT and CDR2 FQNNGV. The CDR3 is CASSLGGSGRFYEQFF.

This chain uses TRBV3-1 with TRBJ2-7; TCRdb designates TRBD1, a call that cannot be tested without DNA. The germline V gene encodes CDR1 LGHDT and CDR2 YNNKEL (reference sequence). CDR3 size: 15 residues. CDR3 region: CASSRGGDRSNEQYF.

This chain connects TRBV24-1 to TRBJ2-1. CDR3 length: 12 residues. CDR1 and CDR2 (germline): KGHDR, SFDVKD. The CDR3 reads CATSDQEGEQFF.